The clone carrying this TCR beta chain was seen a handful of times. Its specificity is unknown. The data originate from a study of Graves' ophthalmopathy and Graves' hyperthyroidism. Broader study findings: Thyroid clonotypes that were expanded above 0.001 frequency mostly also appeared in blood. A 13-signature model separated ophthalmopathy from stable hyperthyroidism, around 90% sensitivity, about 81% specificity.

V shed 5 bases and J 0 bases; nucleotides not matched to a gene: 7. CDR1 DFQATT and CDR2 SNEGSKA come from the germline V gene (reference sequence). The CDR3 has 14 residues. Beta-chain TCR CDR3 regions were amplified from RNA transcripts. Second-round multiplex PCR followed a first-round RT-PCR using HTBI primers. MiXCR, applied by TCRdb to the multiplex PCR reads, yields one record per CDR3 protein. The data hold some 750,000 distinct CDR3 sequences, with 40% observed a single time. The sample taken for sequencing was peripheral blood. V and J are TRBV20-1 and TRBJ2-7; TRBD2 matches 7 bases. The clonotype originates from an adult man with Graves' ophthalmopathy. CDR3 amino acids: CSAPFGGGSYEQYF. In DNA form, the CDR3 reads TGCAGTGCTCCTTTTGGGGGGGGCTCCTACGAGCAGTACTTC.